This T cell receptor beta chain comes out of a study of T cell changes during pregnancy in multiple sclerosis. Clones were read by immunoSEQ multiplex PCR, and TCRdb kept only the in-frame ones, dropping some. The sample yields more than 55,000 clones, roughly nine tenths seen once. Germline V gene data show CDR1 as MGHRA and CDR2 as YSYEKL. The V segment lost 2 bases and the J segment 0 bases; nucleotides outside the gene matches: 7. The CDR3 spans 16 residues. The rearrangement links TRBV4-1 to TRBJ2-7, with 7 bases fitting TRBD1. This TCR derives from a female donor in good health, enrolled as a control in a pregnancy study. Here the sequenced sample was peripheral blood, taken in the first trimester of pregnancy. Here the CDR3 DNA reads TGCGCCAGCAGCCAAATTATGGGACAGCCCTCCTACGAGCAGTACTTC. As protein: CASSQIMGQPSYEQYF.